The 3 T cell receptor beta chains in this list originate from one sample, sequenced in a study of CD8 T cells in ankylosing spondylitis. TCRdb itself ran the 5' RACE reads through MiXCR, one entry per CDR3 protein. The repertoire holds 220,000 or so distinct CDR3 sequences, with approximately 10% as singletons. The sample was blood, either unsorted or a sorted T cell fraction (not recorded which). All receptors derive from a male donor with ankylosing spondylitis or in good health (not recorded which).

The J gene is TRBJ1-1, the V gene TRBV21-1; the D call of TRBD1 is as the table states it, not checked on the DNA. TRBV21-1 is a known pseudogene. The CDR3 extends over 16 amino acids. The CDR3, as DNA: TGTGCCAGCAGCAAAGGCCAGGACAGGATGAACACTGAAGCTTTCTTT. Translating it yields CASSKGQDRMNTEAFF.

The J gene is TRBJ2-5, the V gene TRBV2; weak D call: TRBD1 (6 bases). The CDR3 runs 15 residues. Per germline, CDR1 SNHLY and CDR2 FYNNEI. Trimming shortened V by 6 bases and J by 1 base, and 15 bases separated the two germline ends. In DNA form, the CDR3 reads TGTGCCAGCAGCGAACAAAGACAGGCCCAAGAGACCCAGTACTTC. This translates into CASSEQRQAQETQYF.

This clonotype was seen a handful of times. The chain uses TRBV6-1 and TRBJ1-2; 7 nucleotides align to TRBD1. Losses at the gene ends were 6 bases for V and 7 bases for J; bases not matched to a gene: 8. Per germline, CDR1 MNHNS and CDR2 SASEGT. CDR3 length: 13 residues. This chain's CDR3 is CASRTDRDSGYTF. As DNA, the CDR3 is TGTGCCAGCAGAACCGACAGGGACAGTGGCTACACCTTC.